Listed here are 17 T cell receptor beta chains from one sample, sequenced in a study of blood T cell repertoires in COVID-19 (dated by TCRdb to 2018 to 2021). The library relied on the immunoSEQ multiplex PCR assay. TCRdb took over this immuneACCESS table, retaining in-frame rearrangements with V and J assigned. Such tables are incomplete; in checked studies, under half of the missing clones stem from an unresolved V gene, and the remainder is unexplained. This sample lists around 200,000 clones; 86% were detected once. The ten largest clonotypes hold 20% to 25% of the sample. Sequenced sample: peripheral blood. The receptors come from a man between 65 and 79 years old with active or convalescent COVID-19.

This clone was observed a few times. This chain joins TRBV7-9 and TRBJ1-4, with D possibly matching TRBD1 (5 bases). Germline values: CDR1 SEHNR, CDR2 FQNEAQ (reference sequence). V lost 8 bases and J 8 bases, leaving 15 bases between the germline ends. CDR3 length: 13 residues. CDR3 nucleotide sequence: TGTGCCAGCGCCCGTGGGGCAGGGGAAAAACTGTTTTTT. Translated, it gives CASARGAGEKLFF.

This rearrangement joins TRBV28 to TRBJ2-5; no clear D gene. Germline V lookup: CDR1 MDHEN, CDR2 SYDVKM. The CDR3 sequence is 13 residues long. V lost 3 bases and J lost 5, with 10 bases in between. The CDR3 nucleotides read TGTGCCAGCAGTTTTGGAGCACTGGAGACCCAGTACTTC. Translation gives CASSFGALETQYF.

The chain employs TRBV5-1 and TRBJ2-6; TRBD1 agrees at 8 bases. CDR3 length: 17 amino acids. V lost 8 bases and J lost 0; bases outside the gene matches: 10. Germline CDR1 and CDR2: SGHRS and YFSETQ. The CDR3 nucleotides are TGCGCCAGTTCTATGGGACAGGCCAACTCTGGGGCCAACGTCCTGACTTTC. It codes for CASSMGQANSGANVLTF.

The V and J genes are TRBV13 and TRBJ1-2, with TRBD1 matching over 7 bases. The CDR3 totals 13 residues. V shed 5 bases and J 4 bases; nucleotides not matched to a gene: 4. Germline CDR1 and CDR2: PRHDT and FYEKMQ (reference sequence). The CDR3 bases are TGTGCCAGCAGCCGGGACAGTACCTATGGCTACACCTTC. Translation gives CASSRDSTYGYTF.

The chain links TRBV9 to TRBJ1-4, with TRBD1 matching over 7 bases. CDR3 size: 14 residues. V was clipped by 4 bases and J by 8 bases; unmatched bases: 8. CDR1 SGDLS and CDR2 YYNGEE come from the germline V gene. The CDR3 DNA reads TGTGCCAGCAGCAGAAACAGGGGAAACGAAAAACTGTTTTTT. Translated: CASSRNRGNEKLFF.

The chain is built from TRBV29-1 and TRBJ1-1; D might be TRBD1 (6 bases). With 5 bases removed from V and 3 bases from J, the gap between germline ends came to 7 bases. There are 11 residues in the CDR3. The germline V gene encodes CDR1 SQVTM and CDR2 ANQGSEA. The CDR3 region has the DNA TGCAGCGTTAAGGGGGACACTGAAGCTTTCTTT. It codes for CSVKGDTEAFF.

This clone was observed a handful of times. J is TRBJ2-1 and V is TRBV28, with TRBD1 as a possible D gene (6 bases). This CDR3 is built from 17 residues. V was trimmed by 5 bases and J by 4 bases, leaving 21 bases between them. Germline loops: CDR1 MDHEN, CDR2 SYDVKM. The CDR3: CASSPPRRQVGYNEQFF. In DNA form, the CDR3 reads TGTGCCAGCAGTCCCCCCCGTAGACAGGTGGGGTACAATGAGCAGTTCTTC.

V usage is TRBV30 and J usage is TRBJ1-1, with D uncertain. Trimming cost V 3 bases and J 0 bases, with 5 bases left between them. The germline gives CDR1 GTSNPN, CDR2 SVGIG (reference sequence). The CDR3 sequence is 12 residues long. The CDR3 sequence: CAWRLMNTEAFF. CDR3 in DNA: TGTGCCTGGAGACTGATGAACACTGAAGCTTTCTTT.

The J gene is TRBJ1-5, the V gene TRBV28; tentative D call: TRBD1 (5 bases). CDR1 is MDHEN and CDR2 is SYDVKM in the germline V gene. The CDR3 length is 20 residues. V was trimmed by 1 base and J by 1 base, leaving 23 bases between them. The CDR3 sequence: CASSLLRSWAGFESNQPQHF. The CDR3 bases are TGTGCCAGCAGTTTATTGCGGAGTTGGGCAGGGTTTGAAAGCAATCAGCCCCAGCATTTT. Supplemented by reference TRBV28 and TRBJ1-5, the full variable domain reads DVKVTQSSRYLVKRTGEKVFLECVQDMDHENMFWYRQDPGLGLRLIYFSYDVKMKEKGDIPEGYSVSREKKERFSLILESASTNQTSMYLCASSLLRSWAGFESNQPQHFGDGTRLSIL.

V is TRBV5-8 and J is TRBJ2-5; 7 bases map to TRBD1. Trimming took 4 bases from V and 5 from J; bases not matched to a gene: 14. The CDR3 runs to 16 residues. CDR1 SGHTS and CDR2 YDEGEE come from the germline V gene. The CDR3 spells CASSLTRQGLRETQYF. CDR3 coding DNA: TGTGCCAGCAGCCTGACCCGACAGGGTCTTCGGGAGACCCAGTACTTC.

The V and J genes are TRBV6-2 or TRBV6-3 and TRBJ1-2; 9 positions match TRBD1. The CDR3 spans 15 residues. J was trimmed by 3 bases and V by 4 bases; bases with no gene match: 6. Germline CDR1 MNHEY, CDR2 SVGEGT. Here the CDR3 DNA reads TGTGCCAGCAGTTTCCGGACAGGGGCCCACTATGGCTACACCTTC. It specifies CASSFRTGAHYGYTF.

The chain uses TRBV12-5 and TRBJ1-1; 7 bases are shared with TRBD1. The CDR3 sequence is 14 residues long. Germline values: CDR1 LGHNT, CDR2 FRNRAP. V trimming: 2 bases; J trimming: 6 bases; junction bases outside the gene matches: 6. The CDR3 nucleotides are TGTGCTAGTGGTTTGTTAGGGGGCAGATCTGAAGCTTTCTTT. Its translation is CASGLLGGRSEAFF.

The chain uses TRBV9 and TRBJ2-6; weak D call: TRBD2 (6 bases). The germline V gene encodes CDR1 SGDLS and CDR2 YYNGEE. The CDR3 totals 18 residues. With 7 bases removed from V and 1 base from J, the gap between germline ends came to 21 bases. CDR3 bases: TGTGCCAGCTCCAGGAGCTTGAAGGCGGGGTCTGGGGCCAACGTCCTGACTTTC. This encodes CASSRSLKAGSGANVLTF. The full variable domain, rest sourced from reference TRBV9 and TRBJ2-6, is DSGVTQTPKHLITATGQRVTLRCSPRSGDLSVYWYQQSLDQGLQFLIQYYNGEERAKGNILERFSAQQFPDLHSELNLSSLELGDSALYFCASSRSLKAGSGANVLTFGAGSRLTVL.

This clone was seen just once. The CDR3 DNA reads TGTGCCAGCAGCCGACTAGTAGACAGGGCCTACGAGCAGTACTTC. It specifies CASSRLVDRAYEQYF. V is TRBV6-5 and J is TRBJ2-7, with D possibly matching TRBD1 (7 bases). The CDR3 length is 15 residues. Per germline, CDR1 MNHEY and CDR2 SVGAGI. V was shortened by 6 bases and J by 2 bases, with 17 bases between the two germline ends.

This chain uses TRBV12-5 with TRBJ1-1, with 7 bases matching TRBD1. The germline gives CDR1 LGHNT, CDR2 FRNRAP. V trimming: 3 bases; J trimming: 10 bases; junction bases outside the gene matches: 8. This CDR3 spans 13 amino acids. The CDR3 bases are TGTGCTAGTGGTTTAGGGGGCCTGTACGGAGCTTTCTTT. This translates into CASGLGGLYGAFF.

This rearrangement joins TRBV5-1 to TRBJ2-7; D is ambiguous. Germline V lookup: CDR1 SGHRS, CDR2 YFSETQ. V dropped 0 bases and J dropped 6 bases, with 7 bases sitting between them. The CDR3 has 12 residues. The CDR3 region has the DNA TGCGCCAGCAGCTTGGACCAGGTCGAGCAGTACTTC. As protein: CASSLDQVEQYF.

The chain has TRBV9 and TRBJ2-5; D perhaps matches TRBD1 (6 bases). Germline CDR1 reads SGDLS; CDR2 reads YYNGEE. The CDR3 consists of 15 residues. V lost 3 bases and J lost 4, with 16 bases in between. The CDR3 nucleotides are TGTGCCAGCAGCGGTTGGGGCAGGGGTCGAGAGACCCAGTACTTC. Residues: CASSGWGRGRETQYF.